Below are 11 T cell receptor beta chains sequenced from a single sample in a study of T cells in Graves' hyperthyroidism and ophthalmopathy. RNA transcripts were the template for amplifying TCR beta CDR3 regions. The study used the HTBI primer set for a first-round RT-PCR of the TCR CDR3. TCRdb called the multiplex PCR reads again in MiXCR, with one record for every CDR3 protein. The repertoire holds 400,000 to 550,000 distinct CDR3 sequences, with approximately 24% as singletons. Sequencing was carried out using blood. Receptors originate from a woman in her twenties or thirties with Graves' ophthalmopathy.

The genes are TRBV4-1 and TRBJ2-5, with 7 bases lining up with TRBD1. V lost 4 bases and J lost 4; bases outside the gene matches: 9. CDR3 size: 15 residues. Germline CDR1 and CDR2: MGHRA and YSYEKL. CDR3 sequence (DNA): TGCGCCAGCAGCCTTACGACAGGGTTGGGAGAGACCCAGTACTTC. Its protein is CASSLTTGLGETQYF.

This clonotype was detected only a few times. V gene TRBV25-1 combines with J gene TRBJ2-7; TRBD1 aligns across 12 bases. V lost 5 bases and J lost 4; bases outside the gene matches: 15. Germline CDR1 is MGHDK and CDR2 is SYGVNS. The CDR3 sequence is 18 residues long. CDR3: CASSSGWGTGGGGYEQYF. In DNA form, the CDR3 reads TGTGCCAGCAGTTCGGGTTGGGGGACAGGGGGCGGAGGGTACGAGCAGTACTTC.

This clonotype occurred many times. The chain employs TRBV2 and TRBJ1-5; TRBD1 agrees at 7 bases. V gave up 4 bases and J gave up 3 bases; unmatched junction bases: 6. The length of the CDR3 is 15 residues. CDR1 and CDR2 (germline): SNHLY, FYNNEI. The CDR3 here is CASSGGQALNQPQHF. CDR3 in DNA: TGTGCCAGCAGTGGAGGACAGGCCCTCAATCAGCCCCAGCATTTT. The full variable domain, in which reference TRBV2 and TRBJ1-5 provide the parts outside the CDR3, is EPEVTQTPSHQVTQMGQEVILRCVPISNHLYFYWYRQILGQKVEFLVSFYNNEISEKSEIFDDQFSVERPDGSNFTLKIRSTKLEDSAMYFCASSGGQALNQPQHFGDGTRLSIL.

Many counts were recorded for this clonotype. The V call is TRBV6-2 or TRBV6-3, the J call TRBJ2-7, with D tentatively TRBD1 (5 bases). V gave up 7 bases and J gave up 0 bases, with 7 bases separating them. The CDR3 runs 12 residues. Germline loops: CDR1 MNHEY, CDR2 SVGEGT. Here the CDR3 reads CASKTGSYEQYF. Written as DNA, the CDR3 is TGTGCCAGCAAAACAGGCTCCTACGAGCAGTACTTC.

This rearrangement joins TRBV3-1 to TRBJ2-7; D is perhaps TRBD1 (5 bases). CDR3 length: 15 amino acids. The germline V gene has CDR1 LGHDT and CDR2 YNNKEL (reference sequence). V lost 0 bases and J 5 bases, leaving 14 bases between the germline ends. CDR3 loop: CASSQEGRVRDEQYF. The CDR3, as DNA: TGTGCCAGCAGCCAAGAAGGCAGGGTCAGGGACGAGCAGTACTTC.

CDR3 region: CASSLQAGTGGYTF. CDR3 DNA sequence: TGTGCCAGCAGTTTACAGGCGGGCACAGGGGGCTACACCTTC. The J gene is TRBJ1-2, the V gene TRBV12-3 or TRBV12-4, with D possibly matching TRBD1 (6 bases). The CDR3 spans 14 residues. Deletions cut 2 bases from V and 8 bases from J, with 15 bases between.

CDR3 sequence: CASSLEGLTGELFF. The DNA for the CDR3 is TGTGCCAGCAGCTTAGAAGGGCTCACCGGGGAGCTGTTTTTT. This chain uses TRBV11-2 with TRBJ2-2; no firm D call. CDR1 and CDR2 from the germline V gene are SGHAT and FQNNGV. The CDR3 loop spans 14 amino acids. Trimming cost V 0 bases and J 4 bases, with 6 bases left between them.

This clonotype was found many times. The rearrangement joins TRBV6-5 to TRBJ2-7, with TRBD1 matching over 8 bases. Germline trimming cut 0 bases from V and 2 bases from J; bases unmatched to any gene: 9. This CDR3 is 17 amino acids long. Germline V lookup: CDR1 MNHEY, CDR2 SVGAGI. The CDR3 bases are TGTGCCAGCAGTTACTCGAGACCGGGACAGGATACCTACGAGCAGTACTTC. Residues: CASSYSRPGQDTYEQYF.

This clonotype was counted between two and nine times. The J gene is TRBJ1-2, the V gene TRBV29-1; 9 positions match TRBD1. This CDR3 is 13 amino acids long. Germline assignment: CDR1 SQVTM and CDR2 ANQGSEA. Germline trimming cut 7 bases from V and 4 bases from J; bases unmatched to any gene: 7. CDR3 residues: CSAPTGGSYGYTF. The CDR3, as DNA: TGCAGCGCACCGACAGGGGGTAGCTATGGCTACACCTTC.

The chain carries TRBV11-2 and TRBJ1-3, with no clear D. Trimming left V 4 bases short and J 3 bases short, with 19 bases between. The CDR3 totals 17 residues. Germline-derived CDR1 and CDR2 are SGHAT and FQNNGV. The CDR3 reads CASSSIPADPFGNTIYF. CDR3 sequence (DNA): TGTGCCAGCAGCTCCATTCCGGCGGATCCCTTTGGAAACACCATATATTTT.

This clonotype came up a few times. V gene TRBV6-1 combines with J gene TRBJ1-2, with D perhaps TRBD1 (5 bases). The V gene lost 3 bases and the J gene lost 4 bases, with 15 bases spanning the gap. Germline V gives CDR1 MNHNS, CDR2 SASEGT. The CDR3 runs 15 residues. The CDR3 DNA sequence: TGTGCCAGCAGTGATGGACATACCGAACTCTATGGCTACACCTTC. It encodes CASSDGHTELYGYTF.